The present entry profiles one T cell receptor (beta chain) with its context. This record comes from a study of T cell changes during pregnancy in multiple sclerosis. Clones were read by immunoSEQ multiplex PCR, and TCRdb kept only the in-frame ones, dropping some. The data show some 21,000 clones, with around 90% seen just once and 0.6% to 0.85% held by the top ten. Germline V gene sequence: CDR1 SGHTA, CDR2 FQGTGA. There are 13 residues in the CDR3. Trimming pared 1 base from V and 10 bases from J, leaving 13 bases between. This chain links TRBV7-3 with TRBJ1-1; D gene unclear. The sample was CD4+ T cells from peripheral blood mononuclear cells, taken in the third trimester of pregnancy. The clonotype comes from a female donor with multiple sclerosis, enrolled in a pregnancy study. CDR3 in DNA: TGTGCCAGCAGCTTAAATTCTCAGGTGGGAGCTTTCTTT. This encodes CASSLNSQVGAFF.